A selection of T cell receptor beta chains follows, all from one sample in a study of CD8 T cells in Susac syndrome. Each CDR3 protein gets one entry after TCRdb re-called the immunoSEQ multiplex PCR reads with MiXCR. The repertoire holds over 95,000 distinct CDR3 sequences, approximately 91% seen once, with less than 0.15% in the top ten. Sequencing was done on a sample of CD4+ T cells from PBMCs. The receptors originated from a human donor in good health. CDR3s include the opening cysteine and the closing phenylalanine or tryptophan. A D gene is named only where the DNA matches it firmly. Part of the rows lack a size; the others show once, few, many or a class for expanded clones.

abundance	len	d_gene	v_gene	j_gene	CDR3nt	CDR3aa
.	19	TRBD1	TRBV9	TRBJ1-1	TGTGCCAGCAGCGCTTTCTTCCAGGGGATAGGGGGCATGAACACTGAAGCTTTCTTT	CASSAFFQGIGGMNTEAFF
.	14	.	TRBV19	TRBJ1-1	TGTGCCAGTCTCAGCTGGACGGCGAACACTGAAGCTTTCTTT	CASLSWTANTEAFF
.	13	.	TRBV5-6	TRBJ2-5	TGTGCCAGCAATACAGGAGTGGGGGAGACCCAGTACTTC	CASNTGVGETQYF
.	15	TRBD2	TRBV6-4	TRBJ2-2	TGTGCCAGCAGTGCTAGCGGAACGAACACCGGGGAGCTGTTTTTT	CASSASGTNTGELFF
.	15	TRBD1	TRBV4-3	TRBJ1-6	TGCGCCAGCAGCACGAGGACAGGGATCGAATCACCCCTCCACTTT	CASSTRTGIESPLHF
.	14	.	TRBV3-1	TRBJ2-2	TGTGCCAGCAGCCGATGGGGGAATCCCGGGGAGCTGTTTTTT	CASSRWGNPGELFF
.	17	TRBD1	TRBV3-1	TRBJ1-4	TGTGCCAGCAGCAAAGGGACCCACAGGGGCACGAATGAAAAACTGTTTTTT	CASSKGTHRGTNEKLFF
.	13	.	TRBV6-5	TRBJ2-7	TGTGCCAGCTCTATTGGGGCTTCCTACGAGCAGTACTTC	CASSIGASYEQYF
.	13	.	TRBV7-2	TRBJ2-7	TGTGCCAGCAGCTTAGTAATGGGAAACGAGCAGTACTTC	CASSLVMGNEQYF
once	14	TRBD2	TRBV4-1	TRBJ2-2	TGCGCCAGCAGTTACCGGGGGGGCGCCGGGGAGCTGTTTTTT	CASSYRGGAGELFF
.	13	.	TRBV20-1	TRBJ2-5	TGCAGTGCTAGTCAAATGATCCAAGAGACCCAGTACTTC	CSASQMIQETQYF
.	13	TRBD1	TRBV20-1	TRBJ1-5	TGCAGTGCCCAAACACAGGGGAATCAGCCCCAGCATTTT	CSAQTQGNQPQHF
.	14	.	TRBV7-9	TRBJ1-1	TGTGCCAGCAGCTTAGGGGCCATGAACACTGAAGCTTTCTTT	CASSLGAMNTEAFF